This TCR beta chain was sequenced during a study of cytomegalovirus exposure and HLA in healthy donors. Profiled with immunoSEQ multiplex PCR; TCRdb holds only in-frame clones, not every one. Among approximately 220,000 clones listed, approximately 88% were seen once. Whole-study findings and limits: TCR beta chains numbering about 160 were designated cytomegalovirus-associated.

Comments on this clone: The antigen is not known.

The sample taken for sequencing was PBMCs. The sequence came from a young woman in good health and CMV-seropositive.

CDR3 region: CASMGNEQFF. The CDR3 DNA is TGTGCCAGCATGGGCAATGAGCAGTTCTTC. The chain employs TRBV27 and TRBJ2-1; D not resolved. Germline V lookup: CDR1 MNHEY, CDR2 SMNVEV (reference sequence). The CDR3 is 10 amino acids. Trimming cost V 7 bases and J 6 bases, with 4 bases left between them.